This T cell receptor (beta chain) emerged from a study of blood T cells in healthy people across ages. General study results and limits: The study found more naive CD4+ cells and higher diversity in long-lived than aged donors. It was not known whether donors were CMV positive (a possible confounder of expanded clonotype changes).

CDR1 and CDR2 (germline): MGHRA, YSYEKL. This CDR3 is 17 amino acids long. The germline V and J ends were trimmed by 3 bases and 2 bases, with 20 bases remaining between them. Note on this clonotype: Its antigen is not identified.

Samples had at least 6.5 million PBMCs isolated from them. Combining a sample-barcoded 5' primer with a J-beta primer mix, a second PCR ran for about 6 to 11 cycles. TCRdb passed the 5' RACE reads through MiXCR, listing each CDR3 protein once. The data contain about 540,000 distinct CDR3 sequences, about 25% of them singletons. The data also belong to a second study, concerning T cells of mothers and their children.

The TCR comes from a boy younger than 18 in good health. This rearrangement joins TRBV4-1 to TRBJ2-7; either TRBD1 or TRBD2 may supply D (5 bases each). The sequenced sample consisted of blood. The CDR3: CASSQARGARVTYEQYF. The CDR3 DNA follows: TGCGCCAGCAGCCAGGCGAGGGGCGCGAGGGTAACCTACGAGCAGTACTTC.